The rows below give T cell receptor beta chains drawn from one sample of a study of vaccination effects on CD4 cells after COVID-19. The repertoire was sequenced with immunoSEQ multiplex PCR; TCRdb's copy has only in-frame clones and lacks some. The profile shows tens of thousands of clones, more than 60% of them singletons. Their target antigens are unknown. Sequenced material: CD4+ T cells from PBMCs cultured with SARS-CoV-2 spike peptides, taken before COVID-19 vaccination. These receptors originate from a human donor who received a COVID-19 vaccine. The CDR3 runs from the conserved cysteine through the conserved F or W. Each record gives: clone size, V gene, J gene, CDR3 protein. Not all rows give a size; the values are once, few, many and, for expanded clones, a class.

size: NA; V: TRBV29-1; J: TRBJ1-1; CDR3: CSVRWRLNTEAFF
size: NA; V: TRBV5-8; J: TRBJ1-5; CDR3: CASSPRLGTGHQPQHF
size: NA; V: TRBV24-1; J: TRBJ2-5; CDR3: CATSDLKVSETQYF
size: NA; V: TRBV28; J: TRBJ1-3; CDR3: CASSSTVDHHRPSGNTIYF
size: NA; V: TRBV30; J: TRBJ1-3; CDR3: CAWSVPGSHSGNTIYF
size: few; V: TRBV9; J: TRBJ1-2; CDR3: CASSRPVGGYTF
size: NA; V: TRBV7-9; J: TRBJ2-1; CDR3: CASSSREGGSDYNEQFF
size: NA; V: TRBV7-9; J: TRBJ2-1; CDR3: CASSQILAGVGNEQFF
size: once; V: TRBV20-1; J: TRBJ1-1; CDR3: CSARVGGAFF
size: NA; V: TRBV4-2; J: TRBJ2-2; CDR3: CASSQWREVTGELFF
size: NA; V: TRBV7-9; J: TRBJ1-2; CDR3: CASIAGQAYYGYTF
size: NA; V: TRBV4-3; J: TRBJ1-1; CDR3: CASRPDTGQGATEAFF
size: NA; V: TRBV7-2; J: TRBJ2-1; CDR3: CASNGGAGVPYNEQFF
size: NA; V: TRBV18; J: TRBJ2-1; CDR3: CASSSRPGLAGSYNEQFF
size: NA; V: TRBV6-5; J: TRBJ1-1; CDR3: CASRRGVNTEAFF
size: NA; V: TRBV28; J: TRBJ2-7; CDR3: CASRTGQPSYEQYF
size: NA; V: TRBV4-3; J: TRBJ2-2; CDR3: CASSQAPRTGNTGELFF
size: NA; V: TRBV27; J: TRBJ2-1; CDR3: CASSGSLRRGRSNEQFF
size: once; V: TRBV4-1; J: TRBJ2-2; CDR3: CASSQDSIIRNTGELFF
size: NA; V: TRBV6-5; J: TRBJ1-2; CDR3: CASSPAGGSYTF
size: NA; V: TRBV2; J: TRBJ2-7; CDR3: CASRSTSSYEQYF
size: many; V: TRBV4-1; J: TRBJ1-2; CDR3: CASSPHRDRVDYGYTF
size: NA; V: TRBV7-3; J: TRBJ2-3; CDR3: CASSLKRRSTDTQYF
size: NA; V: TRBV4-1; J: TRBJ2-7; CDR3: CASSQEGTSGLRGEQYF
size: NA; V: TRBV3-1/TRBV3-2; J: TRBJ2-7; CDR3: CASSRPGLAAYEQYF
size: NA; V: TRBV3-1/TRBV3-2; J: TRBJ1-2; CDR3: CASSQVPGNKNTF
size: few; V: TRBV5-6; J: TRBJ2-7; CDR3: CASSRLAGGLLYEQYF
size: NA; V: TRBV3-1/TRBV3-2; J: TRBJ2-3; CDR3: CASAPSSGGRTLDTQYF
size: NA; V: TRBV9; J: TRBJ1-5; CDR3: CASSVEGLSNQPQHF
size: NA; V: TRBV5-1; J: TRBJ2-7; CDR3: CASSAGAGTGANEQYF
size: once; V: TRBV4-2; J: TRBJ1-3; CDR3: CASSSQGGRGNTIYF
size: medium-sized; V: TRBV20-1; J: TRBJ2-7; CDR3: CSASQLATPYEQYF
size: NA; V: TRBV9; J: TRBJ1-2; CDR3: CANSAQGYLNYGYTF
size: NA; V: TRBV4-1; J: TRBJ2-1; CDR3: CASSQGLGSYNEQFF
size: NA; V: TRBV5-1; J: TRBJ2-3; CDR3: CASSPLTTDTQYF
size: NA; V: TRBV12-3/TRBV12-4; J: TRBJ1-5; CDR3: CASRQSSNQPQHF
size: NA; V: TRBV29-1; J: TRBJ1-2; CDR3: CSVRTTGQGNTF
size: NA; V: TRBV5-4; J: TRBJ1-2; CDR3: CASSFLIPGVDGYTF
size: once; V: TRBV7-2; J: TRBJ1-3; CDR3: CASSSGQISGNTIYF
size: few; V: TRBV6-5; J: TRBJ1-3; CDR3: CASRIPGSGNTIYF
size: NA; V: TRBV5-1; J: TRBJ2-3; CDR3: CASSLSGAADTQYF